These 23 T cell receptor beta chains were sequenced from one sample in a study of blood T cell repertoires in COVID-19. Measured with immunoSEQ multiplex PCR; TCRdb has only the in-frame clones, and not every one. The sample yields 100,000 to 150,000 clones, approximately 74% seen once. Input material: peripheral blood. The source of these receptors is a woman in her seventies with acute or convalescent COVID-19.

The V gene is TRBV4-2, the J gene TRBJ1-5; 8 nucleotides line up with TRBD1. V lost 4 bases to trimming and J lost 5 bases; unmatched junction nucleotides: 1. Germline lookup yields CDR1 LGHNA and CDR2 YNFKEQ. The CDR3 has 13 amino acids. Here the CDR3 DNA reads TGTGCCAGCAGCCTACAGGGGGATCAGCCCCAGCATTTT. As protein: CASSLQGDQPQHF.

Many counts were recorded for this clone. This chain joins TRBV5-4 and TRBJ1-2; a possible D gene is TRBD1 (6 bases). The germline gives CDR1 SGHNT, CDR2 YYREEE (reference sequence). The CDR3 is 14 residues long. V was trimmed by 0 bases and J by 6 bases, leaving 12 bases between them. This CDR3 reads CASSLGGRGNGYTF. The CDR3 DNA sequence: TGTGCCAGCAGCTTGGGCGGCAGGGGTAATGGCTACACCTTC.

This chain connects TRBV14 to TRBJ2-7, with a weak D call TRBD2 (5 bases). CDR1 and CDR2 from the germline V gene are SGHDN and FVKESK. The CDR3 runs 15 residues. Between the trimmed V and J ends, which lost 3 bases and 0 bases, there was a span of 12 bases. CDR3 sequence: CASSHYGRASYEQYF. CDR3 nucleotides: TGTGCCAGCAGCCATTATGGGCGGGCCTCCTACGAGCAGTACTTC.

DNA of the CDR3: TGTGCCAGCAGAATAACGAAGGGACTAGCGGGAACTGAGCAGTTCTTC. This sequence encodes CASRITKGLAGTEQFF. The V and J genes are TRBV6-6 and TRBJ2-1; 13 bases map to TRBD2. Germline trimming cut 6 bases from V and 9 bases from J; bases unmatched to any gene: 11. The CDR3 sequence is 16 residues long. Germline V CDR1 and CDR2: MNHNY, SVGAGI (reference sequence).

CDR3: CASSSDRTSYEQYF. CDR3 coding DNA: TGTGCCAGCAGCTCGGACAGGACCTCCTACGAGCAGTACTTC. This chain links TRBV7-8 with TRBJ2-7; 7 bases match TRBD1. Germline V gene data show CDR1 as SGHVS and CDR2 as FQNEAQ. The CDR3 loop spans 14 amino acids. V lost 4 bases to trimming and J lost 0 bases; unmatched junction nucleotides: 3.

This chain joins TRBV10-1 and TRBJ1-6; maybe TRBD1 (5 bases). The CDR3 is 12 residues long. The germline V gene encodes CDR1 WNHNN and CDR2 SYGVQD (reference sequence). Trimming shortened V by 7 bases and J by 8 bases, and 9 bases separated the two germline ends. The CDR3 sequence is CASKGVDSPLHF. DNA of the CDR3: TGCGCCAGCAAAGGGGTCGATTCACCCCTCCACTTT.

This clone has just one count. CDR3 in amino acids: CASSLSGGGRTDTQYF. The DNA for the CDR3 is TGTGCCAGCAGTTTATCGGGGGGGGGACGCACAGATACGCAGTATTTT. The chain has TRBV27 and TRBJ2-3; 7 nucleotides align to TRBD2. Per the germline V gene, CDR1 is MNHEY and CDR2 is SMNVEV (reference sequence). After removal of 0 bases from V and 1 base from J, the junction contained 4 bases not matched to a gene. The CDR3 spans 16 residues.

The rearrangement joins TRBV6-4 to TRBJ2-3; D possibly corresponds to TRBD2 (5 bases). Germline CDR1 MRHNA, CDR2 SNTAGT. The CDR3 is 16 amino acids. V was cut by 0 bases and J by 0 bases, with 10 bases left in between. For the CDR3, the DNA is TGTGCCAGCAGTGACTCTTCGGGGTCTAGCACAGATACGCAGTATTTT. Translation gives CASSDSSGSSTDTQYF.

The chain has TRBV19 and TRBJ1-4; 8 bases line up with TRBD1. Germline trimming cut 7 bases from V and 4 bases from J; bases unmatched to any gene: 5. The CDR3 is 14 residues long. The germline V gene encodes CDR1 LNHDA and CDR2 SQIVND (reference sequence). The CDR3 reads CASNLGQDNEKLFF. DNA of the CDR3: TGTGCCAGTAACTTGGGACAGGATAATGAAAAACTGTTTTTT.

This chain connects TRBV2 to TRBJ1-3; D remains ambiguous. The CDR3 runs to 14 residues. Trimming took off 3 bases at V and 0 bases at J, with 6 bases between the two ends. Germline V gives CDR1 SNHLY, CDR2 FYNNEI. The CDR3 nucleotides are TGTGCCAGCAGTGATGGCGGCTCTGGAAACACCATATATTTT. This sequence encodes CASSDGGSGNTIYF.

V is TRBV11-2 and J is TRBJ2-1; 11 bases map to TRBD2. The CDR3 runs 17 residues. Germline values: CDR1 SGHAT, CDR2 FQNNGV. V shed 3 bases, J shed 0 bases, and the junction held 4 bases outside the gene matches. CDR3 region: CASSFGLAGHSYNEQFF. The CDR3 DNA is TGTGCCAGCAGCTTCGGACTAGCGGGCCACTCCTACAATGAGCAGTTCTTC.

The rearrangement joins TRBV5-1 to TRBJ2-4, with 10 bases fitting TRBD2. From germline, CDR1 is SGHRS and CDR2 YFSETQ. CDR3 length: 15 amino acids. V lost 3 bases, J lost 7 bases, and 7 bases stayed unmatched. The CDR3 nucleotides are TGCGCCAGCAGCTCAACCGGGACTAGCGATAACATTCAGTACTTC. This sequence encodes CASSSTGTSDNIQYF.

The chain couples TRBV29-1 to TRBJ2-3; the match to TRBD2 covers 7 bases. Germline V gives CDR1 SQVTM, CDR2 ANQGSEA. The CDR3 spans 14 residues. With 0 bases clipped from V and 1 base from J, the junction kept 1 base outside the gene matches. CDR3 in amino acids: CSVEDGGGTDTQYF. DNA for the CDR3: TGCAGCGTTGAAGATGGGGGGGGCACAGATACGCAGTATTTT.

This clone has more than one count but fewer than ten. The chain has TRBV5-1 and TRBJ2-5; no clear D. V was cut by 4 bases and J by 5 bases, with 12 bases left in between. This CDR3 has 13 amino acids. Germline V gene lookup returns CDR1 SGHRS and CDR2 YFSETQ. Written as DNA, the CDR3 is TGCGCCAGCAGCCCCGCCCTGGAGGAGACCCAGTACTTC. It is translated as CASSPALEETQYF.

The chain is built from TRBV7-2 and TRBJ2-3; 16 bases agree with TRBD2. The CDR3 runs to 17 residues. V trimming: 3 bases; J trimming: 1 base; junction bases outside the gene matches: 1. Germline-derived CDR1 and CDR2 are SGHTA and FQGNSA. As DNA, the CDR3 is TGTGCCAGCAGCTTGGGACTAGCGGGAGGGGGCACAGATACGCAGTATTTT. Residues: CASSLGLAGGGTDTQYF.

The chain links TRBV7-2 to TRBJ2-3; TRBD2 agrees at 12 bases. Germline lookup yields CDR1 SGHTA and CDR2 FQGNSA. This CDR3 is built from 15 residues. The J segment lost 8 bases and the V segment lost 2 bases, leaving 5 bases of the junction unmatched. DNA of the CDR3: TGTGCCAGCAGCTTAACACTAGCGGGGGGTGGTACGCAGTATTTT. Translated, it gives CASSLTLAGGGTQYF.

This chain connects TRBV19 to TRBJ1-5; weak D call: TRBD1 (5 bases). Germline assignment: CDR1 LNHDA and CDR2 SQIVND (reference sequence). V shed 6 bases and J shed 3 bases, with 15 bases lying between them. This CDR3 is 15 amino acids long. The CDR3: CASSLNWGSNQPQHF. CDR3 bases: TGTGCCAGTAGCCTCAATTGGGGCTCCAATCAGCCCCAGCATTTT.

The chain carries TRBV5-4 and TRBJ1-4; 8 nucleotides align to TRBD1. The CDR3 is 14 amino acids. With 5 bases clipped from V and 8 bases from J, the junction kept 8 bases outside the gene matches. Germline V gene sequence: CDR1 SGHNT, CDR2 YYREEE (reference sequence). The CDR3 DNA follows: TGTGCCAGCAGTCAAGGACAGGGCGGCGAAAAACTGTTTTTT. Translation gives CASSQGQGGEKLFF.

This sequence joins TRBV5-6 and TRBJ1-3, with 11 bases that match TRBD1. The V segment lost 1 base and the J segment 3 bases; nucleotides outside the gene matches: 6. The CDR3 consists of 17 residues. Germline CDR1 SGHDT, CDR2 YYEEEE. Written as DNA, the CDR3 is TGTGCCAGCAGCTTGTGGACAGGGGGCGCATATGGAAACACCATATATTTT. Residues: CASSLWTGGAYGNTIYF. Combining the CDR3 with reference TRBV5-6 and TRBJ1-3 gives the whole variable domain DAGVTQSPTHLIKTRGQQVTLRCSPKSGHDTVSWYQQALGQGPQFIFQYYEEEERQRGNFPDRFSGHQFPNYSSELNVNALLLGDSALYLCASSLWTGGAYGNTIYFGEGSWLTVV.

V usage is TRBV29-1 and J usage is TRBJ1-5, with D perhaps matching TRBD1 (5 bases). This CDR3 contains 13 residues. The germline V gene has CDR1 SQVTM and CDR2 ANQGSEA. Trimming took 4 bases from V and 5 from J, leaving 12 bases between them. CDR3 sequence: CSVGGHLDQPQHF. The CDR3 nucleotides read TGCAGCGTTGGAGGACACCTTGATCAGCCCCAGCATTTT.

This chain joins TRBV6-1 and TRBJ1-3, with D unclear. V dropped 2 bases and J dropped 4 bases, with 3 bases sitting between them. CDR1 MNHNS and CDR2 SASEGT come from the germline V gene. The CDR3 sequence is 12 residues long. The CDR3 is CASSEQGNTIYF. CDR3 DNA: TGTGCCAGCAGTGAACAAGGAAACACCATATATTTT.

The chain employs TRBV5-6 and TRBJ1-2, with D unresolved. CDR1 and CDR2 from the germline V gene are SGHDT and YYEEEE. Trimming removed 4 bases at V and 2 bases at J, with 12 bases between. The CDR3 length is 14 residues. In DNA form, the CDR3 reads TGTGCCAGCAGCCCATCGGCGGGAAACTATGGCTACACCTTC. Translating gives CASSPSAGNYGYTF.

This clone came up once. J is TRBJ2-1 and V is TRBV30; 7 bases are shared with TRBD2. The germline V gene encodes CDR1 GTSNPN and CDR2 SVGIG (reference sequence). The CDR3 is 19 residues long. V gave up 4 bases and J gave up 2 bases; unmatched junction bases: 20. The CDR3 DNA follows: TGTGCCTGGAAAAGGGGCCCGCTTAAGGCGGGGGTGACCTACAATGAGCAGTTCTTC. It translates to CAWKRGPLKAGVTYNEQFF.